These T cell receptor beta chains were read from a single sample in a study of vaccination and CD4 T cells after COVID-19. TCRdb ran MiXCR on the PCR reads and lists one entry per CDR3 protein. The repertoire consists of 7,600 or so distinct CDR3 sequences, with around 62% occurring once and the leading ten covering 20%. These receptors are not linked to any known antigen. The specimen comprised cultured CD4+ T cells from blood, sampled after SARS-CoV-2 vaccination. These receptors were obtained from a human donor with COVID-19. CDR3s leave out the opening cysteine and the closing phenylalanine or tryptophan.

v_call	j_call	cdr3_aa
TRBV24-1	TRBJ1-1	ATSDLPPSVWNTEAF
TRBV19	TRBJ1-5	ATVEQGAPNQPQH
TRBV18	TRBJ1-6	ASSPERKGSPLH
TRBV10-1	TRBJ2-1	ASSESEVFGGSYNEQF
TRBV20-1	TRBJ2-7	SALLGRVYEQY
TRBV19	TRBJ1-5	ASSPTGTGHGNQPQH
TRBV20-1	TRBJ2-7	SARPGVVEQY
TRBV6-1	TRBJ1-6	ASSELGYNSPLH
TRBV11-2	TRBJ1-6	ASSSTGTPYNSPLH
TRBV27	TRBJ2-5	ASSFTLAGETQY
TRBV7-2	TRBJ2-5	ASSLGTGNQETQY
TRBV15	TRBJ2-1	ATSLGRAGEQF
TRBV20-1	TRBJ2-3	SARVYVSTDTQY
TRBV10-3	TRBJ1-5	AISELADQPQH
TRBV6-2/TRBV6-3	TRBJ1-5	ASQAGYSNQPQH
TRBV7-6	TRBJ1-1	ASSLVGGVGTEAF
TRBV20-1	TRBJ1-1	SAEPWDSPSMNTEAF
TRBV28	TRBJ1-6	ASSLGQGGSSPLH
TRBV30	TRBJ1-5	ACSTDGDQPQH
TRBV6-2/TRBV6-3	TRBJ1-2	ASSPDRANYGYT
TRBV5-4	TRBJ1-5	ASSLDNQPQH
TRBV30	TRBJ1-1	AWRVTGGTEAF
TRBV18	TRBJ1-1	ASSPLFGGTEAF
TRBV5-4	TRBJ2-3	ASSIAGGPDTQY
TRBV20-1	TRBJ2-7	SIRGTSYEQY
TRBV7-3	TRBJ2-3	ASSPRQGIDTQY
TRBV27	TRBJ1-2	ASSFSGTEYGYT
TRBV28	TRBJ1-5	ASSRLTSGYRNQPQH
TRBV7-9	TRBJ2-5	ASSLRTSARGIETQY
TRBV5-1	TRBJ2-7	ASSLIESEQY
TRBV25-1	TRBJ1-2	ASSDSGANYGYT
TRBV7-9	TRBJ2-5	ASSLAGLGTQY
TRBV20-1	TRBJ2-5	SARRDNYPAQY
TRBV10-3	TRBJ2-5	AIGTDQETQY
TRBV20-1	TRBJ2-5	SAGSGTSGGRETQY
TRBV6-1	TRBJ1-5	ASSWTGGNQPQH
TRBV5-4	TRBJ2-3	ASSPGLGSDTQY
TRBV24-1	TRBJ1-5	ATSDPRETRGLFQPQH
TRBV7-8	TRBJ1-6	ASTPGTGDKLH
TRBV24-1	TRBJ2-5	ATSDTQSDGLQETQY
TRBV6-5	TRBJ2-7	ASSYPHNSGEQY
TRBV20-1	TRBJ1-5	SAPLRESNQPQH
TRBV6-1	TRBJ1-2	ASSPGQRNYGYT
TRBV6-5	TRBJ1-6	ASSYEARSSYNSPLH
TRBV20-1	TRBJ2-7	SASVGQGYEQY
TRBV7-2	TRBJ1-6	ASKLQGSYNSPLH
TRBV10-3	TRBJ2-7	AISEMGYEQY
TRBV6-1	TRBJ1-5	ASSTQGRNQPQH
TRBV11-2	TRBJ2-7	ASSLVAVAGEPGEQY
TRBV20-1	TRBJ1-5	SAWGRNSNQPQH
TRBV11-3	TRBJ2-2	ASSSSGGLTGELF
TRBV7-2	TRBJ2-1	ASSLVSSGSKSSYNEQF
TRBV7-6	TRBJ2-7	ASSSWRSYEQY
TRBV7-8	TRBJ1-6	ASSLRGQGFSPLH
TRBV20-1	TRBJ2-1	SAQGGVSYNEQF
TRBV6-1	TRBJ2-7	ASTAGLSYEQY
TRBV11-2	TRBJ1-1	ASSLISSSVNTEAF
TRBV20-1	TRBJ1-5	SAPGDLGGGNQPQH
TRBV5-1	TRBJ2-5	ASSLKGRETQY